The 6 T cell receptor beta chains below were found in one sample sequenced in a study of CD8+ T cells in alopecia areata. This sample's treatment: oral pan-JAK inhibitor, 5-10 mg twice daily. Investigators isolated RNA and reverse transcribed it into cDNA to act as the sequencing template. Measured with immunoSEQ multiplex PCR; TCRdb has only the in-frame clones, and not every one. The data show 100,000 to 150,000 clones, around 63% seen once. The source material was CD4+ T cells sorted from blood, sampled at week 4, from a patient treated with tofacitinib. These receptors were collected from a human donor with alopecia areata.

V and J are TRBV6-5 and TRBJ2-3, with a possible D match to TRBD2 (5 bases). Germline loops: CDR1 MNHEY, CDR2 SVGAGI. V was clipped by 4 bases and J by 3 bases, with 5 bases between them. CDR3 length equals 12 residues. Here the CDR3 DNA reads TGTGCCAGCAGTTCGGGGACAGATACGCAGTATTTT. It is translated as CASSSGTDTQYF.

The CDR3 is CASTPGAGNQPQHF. The CDR3 DNA sequence: TGTGCCAGTACTCCAGGGGCTGGAAATCAGCCCCAGCATTTT. The chain joins TRBV19 to TRBJ1-5, with TRBD1 as a possible D gene (6 bases). Trimming left V 7 bases short and J 4 bases short, with 14 bases between. The germline V gene has CDR1 LNHDA and CDR2 SQIVND (reference sequence). There are 14 residues in the CDR3. The variable domain in full, completed from reference TRBV19 and TRBJ1-5, reads DGGITQSPKYLFRKEGQNVTLSCEQNLNHDAMYWYRQDPGQGLRLIYYSQIVNDFQKGDIAEGYSVSREKKESFPLTVTSAQKNPTAFYLCASTPGAGNQPQHFGDGTRLSIL.

This clone was counted only a few times. This rearrangement joins TRBV5-6 to TRBJ1-1; D is undetermined. V was pared by 4 bases and J by 1 base, with 2 bases between. CDR3 size: 11 residues. Germline CDR1 and CDR2: SGHDT and YYEEEE. In DNA form, the CDR3 reads TGTGCCAGCAGCGCGAACACTGAAGCTTTCTTT. Protein sequence: CASSANTEAFF.

This clone has a handful of counts. The rearrangement uses TRBV2 and TRBJ2-5; D might be TRBD2 (6 bases). The germline CDR1 and CDR2 sequences are SNHLY and FYNNEI. The ends were cut back, 5 bases at V and 1 base at J, with 14 bases in the middle. CDR3 length: 15 amino acids. The CDR3 region has the DNA TGTGCCAGCAGTTTATTCGGGGGAACCCAAGAGACCCAGTACTTC. It encodes CASSLFGGTQETQYF.

This clone was detected only a few times. This chain joins TRBV4-3 and TRBJ1-4; TRBD1 might be the D (5 bases). The CDR3 is 14 residues long. V was clipped by 4 bases and J by 2 bases, with 8 bases between them. Germline V CDR1 and CDR2: LGHNA, YSLEER. The DNA of the CDR3 is TGCGCCAGCAGCCTCGACAGTACTAATGAAAAACTGTTTTTT. This codes for CASSLDSTNEKLFF.

V gene TRBV29-1 combines with J gene TRBJ1-6, with 7 bases lining up with TRBD1. Germline loops: CDR1 SQVTM, CDR2 ANQGSEA. This CDR3 region has 13 residues. Trimming took 5 bases from V and 8 from J; bases not matched to a gene: 6. CDR3 residues: CSVQGGRDSPLHF. For the CDR3, the DNA is TGCAGCGTTCAGGGGGGTAGGGATTCACCCCTCCACTTT.